Shown below are 5 T cell receptor beta chains from a single sample sequenced in a study of T cell repertoires in cytomegalovirus infection. Using its own MiXCR run on the reads, TCRdb lists one record per CDR3 protein. The sample includes a few hundred thousand distinct CDR3 sequences, 26% seen only once; the top ten take roughly 13%. Sequencing was carried out using PBMCs. The receptor source for this set is a human donor in good health (CMV status not recorded). Some clones in this sample may be carry-over from other donors' samples.

In its sample, this clonotype was seen a few times. The chain recombines TRBV6-2 or TRBV6-3 with TRBJ2-7; D is ambiguous. Trimming pared 0 bases from V and 2 bases from J, leaving 8 bases between. There are 14 residues in the CDR3. Per germline, CDR1 MNHEY and CDR2 SVGEGT. CDR3: CASSYSGQTYEQYF. As DNA, the CDR3 is TGTGCCAGCAGTTACTCGGGTCAGACCTACGAGCAGTACTTC.

The chain has TRBV3-1 and TRBJ1-5; D is unresolved. Germline loops: CDR1 LGHDT, CDR2 YNNKEL (reference sequence). The CDR3 is 16 amino acids. V was cut by 0 bases and J by 2 bases, with 11 bases left in between. CDR3 amino acids: CASSQDLTSGNQPQHF. The CDR3 nucleotides are TGTGCCAGCAGCCAAGACCTTACTTCGGGCAATCAGCCCCAGCATTTT.

This clonotype has at least ten counts. The chain carries TRBV7-9 and TRBJ2-1; D is unresolved. The ends were cut back, 2 bases at V and 8 bases at J, with 7 bases in the middle. CDR1 and CDR2 from the germline V gene are SEHNR and FQNEAQ (reference sequence). The CDR3 is made up of 12 amino acids. CDR3: CASSLRSDEQFF. The CDR3 DNA sequence: TGTGCCAGCAGCTTACGGTCGGATGAGCAGTTCTTC.

The J gene is TRBJ2-4, the V gene TRBV28, with 7 bases lining up with TRBD1. CDR1 is MDHEN and CDR2 is SYDVKM in the germline V gene. Trimming cost V 3 bases and J 1 base; bases outside gene matches: 6. There are 16 residues in the CDR3. CDR3 bases: TGTGCCAGCAGTTTCACAGGGGTGGAGGCCAAAAACATTCAGTACTTC. The encoded protein is CASSFTGVEAKNIQYF.

The chain joins TRBV7-9 to TRBJ1-1; possibly TRBD1 for D (5 bases). Germline lookup yields CDR1 SEHNR and CDR2 FQNEAQ (reference sequence). V was trimmed by 7 bases and J by 3 bases, leaving 18 bases between them. There are 15 residues in the CDR3. As DNA, the CDR3 is TGTGCCAGCATCCCCAGGGCAGGGTTAGACACTGAAGCTTTCTTT. Protein product: CASIPRAGLDTEAFF. The full variable domain, rest sourced from reference TRBV7-9 and TRBJ1-1, is DTGVSQNPRHKITKRGQNVTFRCDPISEHNRLYWYRQTLGQGPEFLTYFQNEAQLEKSRLLSDRFSAERPKGSFSTLEIQRTEQGDSAMYLCASIPRAGLDTEAFFGQGTRLTVV.